This T cell receptor (beta chain) comes out of a study of CD8+ T cells in alopecia areata (dated by TCRdb to 2016 to 2019). About the investigation overall: The treated patients, all with moderate-to-severe alopecia areata, were enrolled in an open-label pilot trial of oral tofacitinib given at 5 to 10 mg twice daily. Human TCRbeta sequencing covered scalp tissue and sorted CD4+ and CD8+ peripheral blood T cells from patchy and totalis/universalis alopecia areata patients and healthy controls. Scalp clonality was compared across normal scalp (n=4), patchy alopecia areata scalp (n=8), and alopecia totalis/universalis scalp (n=8). Biopsies were taken from tofacitinib-treated patients at baseline and again at 4 and 24 weeks into treatment, and several of those patients also had a later scalp biopsy. For the treated patients, the SALT score, which quantifies what percentage of scalp surface area is affected, served as the measure of disease severity. The study used high-throughput TCRbeta sequencing to examine T cell clonal expansion in alopecia areata, in both the C3H/HeJ mouse model and human patients. The RNA source kit depended on sample type: the PAXgene miRNA kit for fixed scalp, the miRNeasy kit for PBMCs, and the RNeasy kit for mouse skin. immunoSEQ multiplex PCR using 35 Vbeta forward primers and 13 Jbeta reverse primers was used to amplify TCRbeta CDR3 regions. Patients stayed on tofacitinib for 6 to 18 months and then had 6 months of follow-up off drug so that delayed response and recurrence could be assessed. General findings and caveats noted by the study authors: The treated cohort was small, with a single nonresponder, so links between baseline CD8+ expansion and response need larger studies. Unlike mouse skin, where gammadelta T cells dominate, normal human skin contains resident alphabeta T cells that get sequenced too, which complicates analysis of the scalp TCR repertoire. Lesional scalp, especially in alopecia totalis/universalis, showed higher clonality and more expanded CD8+ clones than normal scalp, suggesting antigenic drive. During tofacitinib treatment, many expanded lesional clones remained in scalp and blood, and this persistence may partly explain relapse after treatment is stopped. Tofacitinib significantly lowered scalp clonality and the number of expanded CD8+ clones among the top 100 scalp clones. Shared TCR sequences between patients were less evident than in mice, which may be partly attributable to HLA diversity in the patient population.

The cysteine opens and the phenylalanine closes a CDR3 of 15 amino acids. Just the 45-base CDR3 DNA is kept, in frame starting at base 1. The junction carries 13 bases between V and J, which are trimmed by 4 bases and 4 bases respectively. CDR1 SEHNR and CDR2 FQNEAQ were looked up in the germline V gene (reference sequence). The label giving this sample's time point can be read as: 24 weeks on oral tofacitinib. The treatment or condition tag for this specimen amounts to: oral pan-JAK inhibitor, 5-10 mg twice daily. From alopecia areata patients, peripheral blood was collected along with lesional scalp punch biopsies. PBMCs were isolated by density centrifugation and stained for CD3, CD4 and CD8, after which CD4+ and CD8+ T cells were sorted on a FACSAria. The method behind the library was the immunoSEQ multiplex PCR assay. To provide template for TCR sequencing, every sample had RNA extracted and reverse transcribed into cDNA. First-strand cDNA was synthesized with SuperScript III using a 2:1 mix of oligo-dT and random hexamers. A synthetic immune receptor repertoire was used to measure amplification bias, and any remaining bias was corrected computationally. Concerning the study's data processing: Raw reads were preprocessed for error removal, and CDR3 was defined according to IMGT conventions as running from the conserved cysteine to phenylalanine. Clonality was computed by normalizing Shannon entropy by log2 of the number of productive unique TCRs and subtracting the result from 1. CD4 or CD8 identity of scalp clones was inferred by cross-referencing scalp TCRbeta sequences with sorted blood CD4 and CD8 repertoires. TCRdb took over this immuneACCESS table, retaining in-frame rearrangements with V and J assigned. Such tables are incomplete; in checked studies, under half of the missing clones stem from an unresolved V gene, and the remainder is unexplained. That table gives V, J and clone size, and the DNA gave D and trimming. Here the sample has about 280,000 clones; 55% to 70% occur a single time. Of the sample, about 1.8% is held by the ten largest clones.

This clone is a singleton in its sample. Its binding antigen is unknown. One base away there is no much larger clone; base qualities are not given. This receptor was obtained from a human donor with alopecia areata. This chain joins TRBV7-9 to TRBJ2-2; the D call is possibly TRBD1 or TRBD2, each sharing 5 bases. The material was CD4+ T cells sorted from blood, obtained at week 24, from a patient treated with tofacitinib. The CDR3 amino acid sequence is: CASSWDDRPTGELFF. The nucleotides are TGTGCCAGCAGCTGGGACGACAGACCCACCGGGGAGCTGTTTTTT. With the rest looked up from the reference TRBV7-9 and TRBJ2-2 genes rather than sequenced, the full variable domain is DTGVSQNPRHKITKRGQNVTFRCDPISEHNRLYWYRQTLGQGPEFLTYFQNEAQLEKSRLLSDRFSAERPKGSFSTLEIQRTEQGDSAMYLCASSWDDRPTGELFFGEGSRLTVL.